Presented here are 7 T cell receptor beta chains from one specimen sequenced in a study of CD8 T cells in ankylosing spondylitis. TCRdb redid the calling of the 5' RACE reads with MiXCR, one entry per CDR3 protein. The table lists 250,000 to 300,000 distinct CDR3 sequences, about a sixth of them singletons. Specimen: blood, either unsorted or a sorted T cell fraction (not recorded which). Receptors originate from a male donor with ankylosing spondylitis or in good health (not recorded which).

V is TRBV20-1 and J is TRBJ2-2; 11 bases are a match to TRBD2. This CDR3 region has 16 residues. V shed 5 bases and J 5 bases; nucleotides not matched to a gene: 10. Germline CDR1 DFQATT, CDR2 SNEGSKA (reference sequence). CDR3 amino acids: CSASPVLAGGTGELFF. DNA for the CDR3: TGCAGTGCTTCTCCTGTGCTAGCGGGAGGAACCGGGGAGCTGTTTTTT.

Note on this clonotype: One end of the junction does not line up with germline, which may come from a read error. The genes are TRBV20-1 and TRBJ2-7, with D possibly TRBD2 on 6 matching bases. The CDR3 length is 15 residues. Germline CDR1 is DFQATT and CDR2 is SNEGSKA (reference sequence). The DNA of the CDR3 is TGCGGTGCTAGAGATCTGAGGGGACTGGAGGACGAGCAGTACTTC. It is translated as CGARDLRGLEDEQYF.

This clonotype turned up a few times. The chain's CDR3 is CASSTGISASPLHF. The CDR3 nucleotides read TGTGCCAGCAGTACCGGGATCTCTGCGTCGCCCCTCCACTTT. The chain joins TRBV6-2 or TRBV6-3 to TRBJ1-6; D is uncertain. The germline gives CDR1 MNHEY, CDR2 SVGEGT. V lost 5 bases and J lost 13, with 18 bases in between. This CDR3 spans 14 amino acids.

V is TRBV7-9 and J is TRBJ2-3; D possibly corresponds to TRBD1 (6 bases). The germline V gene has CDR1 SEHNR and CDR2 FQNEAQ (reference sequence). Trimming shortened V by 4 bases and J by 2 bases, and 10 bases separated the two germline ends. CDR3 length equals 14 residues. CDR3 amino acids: CASSWDTDTDTQYF. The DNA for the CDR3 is TGTGCCAGCAGCTGGGACACGGACACAGATACGCAGTATTTT.

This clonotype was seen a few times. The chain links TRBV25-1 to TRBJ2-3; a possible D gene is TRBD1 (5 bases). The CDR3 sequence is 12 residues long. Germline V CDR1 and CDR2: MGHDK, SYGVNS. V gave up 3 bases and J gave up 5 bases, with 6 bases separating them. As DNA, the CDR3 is TGTGCCAGCAGTGATAGGGGAGATACGCAGTATTTT. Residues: CASSDRGDTQYF.

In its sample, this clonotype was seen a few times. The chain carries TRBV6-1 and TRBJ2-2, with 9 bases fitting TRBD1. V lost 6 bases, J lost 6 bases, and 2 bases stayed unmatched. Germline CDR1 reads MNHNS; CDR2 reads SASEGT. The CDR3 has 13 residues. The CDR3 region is CASRDRGAGELFF. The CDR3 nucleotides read TGTGCCAGCAGAGACAGGGGGGCCGGGGAGCTGTTTTTT.

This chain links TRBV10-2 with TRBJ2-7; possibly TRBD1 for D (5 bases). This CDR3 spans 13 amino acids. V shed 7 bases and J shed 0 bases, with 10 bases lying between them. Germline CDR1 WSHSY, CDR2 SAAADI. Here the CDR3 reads CASMGLSSYEQYF. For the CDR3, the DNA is TGCGCCAGCATGGGGCTGAGCTCCTACGAGCAGTACTTC.